The T cell receptor beta chain described here comes from a study of blood T cell repertoires in COVID-19. Here immunoSEQ multiplex PCR was the method, and the copy in TCRdb shows in-frame clones only, minus some. Of about 300,000 clones detected, about nine tenths appear once; the ten largest clones hold about 4.2%. Germline V CDR1 and CDR2: GTSNPN, SVGIG (reference sequence). This CDR3 spans 17 amino acids. The V and J ends lost 5 bases and 5 bases, in that order; junction bases with no gene match: 17. The material sequenced was PBMCs or T cells enriched from blood (not recorded which). V and J are TRBV30 and TRBJ2-1; the match to TRBD2 covers 8 bases. The receptor was isolated from a man aged 25 to 45 who had recovered from COVID-19. The CDR3 coding sequence is TGTGCCTGGGCCTGGGGGGTATCTGGACTAGCTCACAATGAGCAGTTCTTC. It specifies CAWAWGVSGLAHNEQFF.